The text below deals with one T cell receptor beta chain. This clonotype was seen repeatedly, ten times or more. It has no known antigen specificity. There are no base qualities to consult, and no much larger clone falls within one base. This sample stems from a study of T cells after yellow fever vaccination (dated by TCRdb to between 2018 and 2021). About the investigation overall: The SMART-Seq v4 Ultra Low Input RNA kit was used to prepare libraries from fractions with low cell numbers. To track T-cell clones before and after primary and booster YFV17D yellow fever vaccination, bulk TCR alpha and beta repertoires were sequenced longitudinally. Two healthy male donors made up the cohort, one aged 18 to 30 years and the other aged 30 to 39 years. Blood samples were taken at several timepoints before and after primary and secondary immunization, and bulk PBMC replicates and cell subsets were isolated.

The germline V gene supplies CDR1 LGHNT and CDR2 FRNRAP. Counted from cysteine to phenylalanine, this CDR3 has 12 amino acids. The read is trimmed to its CDR3 DNA, 36 bases read in frame from base 1. Ends trimmed: V by 6 bases, J by 5 bases; bases unmatched to a gene: 2. The reads were generated on an Illumina NovaSeq 6000. TCR cDNA was synthesized by 5'RACE template switching, which introduced a universal primer site and unique molecular identifiers. cDNA synthesis was primed from both the TCR alpha and TCR beta constant segments. Two PCR steps were used to amplify libraries, with sample barcodes and sequencing adapters being added in the second step. Sequencing of libraries was done on Illumina HiSeq 2500 (2x100 bp) or NovaSeq (2x150 bp). In the authors' own workflow: MIGEC handled demultiplexing of reads and collapsing into UMI consensus sequences, while MiXCR performed V(D)J alignment. Using edgeR on replicate PBMC samples, clonotypes were called vaccine-responding if FDR was below 0.01 and the log2 fold change was above 5 up to day 15. Bulk clonotypes were assigned CD4 or CD8 identity according to which sequenced CD4 or CD8 repertoire held them at higher abundance. TCRdb cleaned the public reads at Q25 with fastp, built clones with MiXCR and kept in-frame beta chains. Merged by CDR3 protein, the rows form single entries marked with the most common genes and DNA. The V and J calls and clone size are TCRdb's, not the authors'. In all, the sample holds around 300,000 distinct CDR3 sequences, and 3.5% to 4.5% of those were seen once. In total, the top ten clones hold less than 20% of the sample.

According to the study, the label for this sample's treatment or condition signals: live attenuated yellow fever vaccine strain. Two biological replicates of bulk PBMCs were collected at each blood-draw timepoint. A standard Ficoll-Paque protocol was used to isolate PBMCs from peripheral blood. TriZol was used to extract RNA from bulk PBMCs, from CD4 and CD8 fractions, and from dextramer-positive and dextramer-negative fractions. On the study overall, not on this receptor specifically: FACS-sorted repertoires could contain abundant contaminating clonotypes from the bulk population, so computational filtering was required. A small share of clonotypes occurred in both CD4 and CD8 compartments, likely arising from convergent recombination. Compared with the primary T-cell response, the secondary T-cell response was faster but weaker, reaching its peak on day 5 rather than on day 15. Most clones expanded after primary vaccination were re-detected after the booster (almost 98% of CD4 and around 86% of CD8), suggesting broad memory maintenance. The study included only two donors, which limits how far the findings can be generalized.

This clonotype was sampled from a man aged 18 to 30 who received the YFV17D yellow fever vaccine. This specimen was PBMCs, taken 15 days after the yellow fever booster vaccination. The chain employs TRBV12-5 and TRBJ2-5; 8 middle bases align to TRBD1. Here the CDR3 is given as CASGTGGETQYF. The DNA sequence reads TGTGCTAGTGGAACAGGGGGTGAGACCCAGTACTTC.